This T cell receptor beta chain was retrieved from a study of human T cells and chemical hapten exposure. The overall study: Largely, small differences in pooled library volume made per-sample TCR yields vary.

Library preparation tagged each individual cDNA molecule with a unique molecular identifier. Per the study methods: Ranging from about 20,000 to 690,600, TCR counts per sample had a median value of about 96,000. A single record per CDR3 protein comes from TCRdb applying MiXCR to the RACE reads. The V and J calls come from TCRdb's annotation, not from the publication. The sample shows approximately 50,000 distinct CDR3 sequences, approximately 9.9% of them seen only once. Time point here: patch test 3, about 24 weeks after DPC sensitization. The treatment was: therapeutic diphenylcyclopropenone sensitization with weekly scalp DPC. The drawing of blood occurred before each patch test was applied. This sequence was found in a middle-aged woman with alopecia areata. Some clones in this sample may be carry-over from other donors' samples. The sequenced sample was whole blood, obtained in connection with sensitization to the hapten diphenylcyclopropenone (DPC).

The DNA for the CDR3 is TGTGCCATCAGTGGTCAACAGCCTGACAATAATTCACCCCTCCACTTT. As protein: CAISGQQPDNNSPLHF. The genes are TRBV10-3 and TRBJ1-6, with D unresolved. Per germline, CDR1 ENHRY and CDR2 SYGVKD. With 4 bases removed from V and 5 bases from J, the gap between germline ends came to 15 bases. This CDR3 comprises 16 residues.